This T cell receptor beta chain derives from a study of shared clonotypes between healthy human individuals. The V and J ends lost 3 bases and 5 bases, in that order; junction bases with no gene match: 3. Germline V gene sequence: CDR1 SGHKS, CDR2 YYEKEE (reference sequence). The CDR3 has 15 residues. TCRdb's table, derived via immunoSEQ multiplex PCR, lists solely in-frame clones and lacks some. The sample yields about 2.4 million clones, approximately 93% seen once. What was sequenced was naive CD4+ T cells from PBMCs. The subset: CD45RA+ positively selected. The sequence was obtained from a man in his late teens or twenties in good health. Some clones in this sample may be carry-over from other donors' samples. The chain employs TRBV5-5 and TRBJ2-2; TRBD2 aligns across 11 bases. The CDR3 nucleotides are TGTGCCAGCAGCTCGGGACTAGCGGTAACCGGGGAGCTGTTTTTT. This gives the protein CASSSGLAVTGELFF.